One sample yielded the 5 T cell receptor beta chains listed below, sequenced in a study of blood T cell dynamics during melanoma immunotherapy. Assay: immunoSEQ multiplex PCR; the TCRdb copy retains only in-frame clones and omits some. The sample holds approximately 10,000 clones, over 75% seen once. Time point in this sample: week 3, after first cycle of checkpoint inhibitor. This specimen consisted of blood, obtained from a patient treated with checkpoint blockade. These receptors were obtained from a human donor with melanoma.

The genes are TRBV5-4 and TRBJ2-5, with D perhaps TRBD1 (6 bases). The better agreement between TRBJ2-7 and the DNA end casts doubt on the J call. This CDR3 spans 15 amino acids. Germline V CDR1 and CDR2: SGHNT, YYREEE (reference sequence). The CDR3 DNA reads as TGTGCCAGCAGCTTGAATGGGGGCATAGGTCGCGAGCAGTACTTC. Protein: CASSLNGGIGREQYF.

The rearrangement links TRBV6-6 to TRBJ2-3; D gene uncertain. The CDR3 is 12 residues long. The germline V and J ends were trimmed by 0 bases and 6 bases, with 4 bases remaining between them. CDR1 is MNHNY and CDR2 is SVGAGI in the germline V gene (reference sequence). The CDR3 coding sequence is TGTGCCAGCAGTTACTCTCCGGATACGCAGTATTTT. Its protein is CASSYSPDTQYF.

This clone was counted between two and nine times. The chain joins TRBV19 to TRBJ1-1, with unresolved D. Germline-derived CDR1 and CDR2 are LNHDA and SQIVND (reference sequence). The CDR3 runs to 15 residues. V lost 5 bases and J 0 bases, leaving 13 bases between the germline ends. As DNA, the CDR3 is TGTGCCAGTAGTGCCCGACGGACCTTGAACACTGAAGCTTTCTTT. Residues: CASSARRTLNTEAFF.

The V call is TRBV5-4, the J call TRBJ2-3, with no clear D. This CDR3 comprises 16 residues. The V end lost 0 bases, the J end lost 0 bases, and 11 bases lay between the germline ends. Germline V gene sequence: CDR1 SGHNT, CDR2 YYREEE (reference sequence). CDR3 nucleotides: TGTGCCAGCAGCTTGGACATAACCCCTAGCACAGATACGCAGTATTTT. Translated, it gives CASSLDITPSTDTQYF.

The rearrangement links TRBV6-1 to TRBJ1-4, with D unresolved. V was cut by 6 bases and J by 8 bases, with 16 bases left in between. This CDR3 has 14 residues. Germline V gene sequence: CDR1 MNHNS, CDR2 SASEGT. CDR3 DNA sequence: TGTGCCAGCAGCAGAGACGGAGCCTGGGAAAAACTGTTTTTT. Translating it yields CASSRDGAWEKLFF.